The TCR beta chain described here comes from a study of T cell repertoires in cytomegalovirus infection. For the study at large: Public TCR beta signature analysis indicated the presence of both CMV infection and matching HLA type. General observations from the study: Clonotype analysis showed dominance of the ex vivo response by HLA-C-restricted CMV-specific TCR beta clonotypes. There were carriers of CMV plus the relevant HLA, and cumulative public TCR beta family frequency identified them.

TCRdb used MiXCR to reprocess the reads, holding one entry per CDR3 protein. The sample holds roughly 230,000 distinct CDR3 sequences; 6.5% are singletons and the top ten take 5.5% to 8%. This clonotype showed up just once. Its target is unknown. A much larger clone differs by one base, so this may be a read error. Because it lacks the conserved phenylalanine or tryptophan at the end, this CDR3 is likely a read error. The CDR3 runs 17 residues. Germline-derived CDR1 and CDR2 are LGHNA and YSLEER. V lost 0 bases and J 2 bases, leaving 14 bases between the germline ends. The TCR comes from a human donor in good health (CMV status not recorded). Some clones in this sample may be carry-over from other donors' samples. Sequencing was carried out using PBMCs. The gene calls are TRBV4-3 and TRBJ2-1, with D perhaps TRBD2 (7 bases). The CDR3 region is CASSQDWGGPPYNEQFL. The CDR3 coding sequence is TGCGCCAGCAGCCAAGATTGGGGGGGGCCCCCCTACAATGAGCAGTTCCTC.